This TCR beta chain is from a study of vaccination and CD4 T cells after COVID-19. Study-level background: Post-vaccination specimens were collected at a median of roughly 78 days following dose two (range 14 to 241). Overlapping peptides of the spike proteins of SARS-CoV-2, HCoV-NL63, HCoV-OC43 and HCoV-229E were used for cell stimulation. Study-level findings and limits: 304 of 307 vaccine-specific clones from convalescent patients were spike mono-reactive.

The CDR3 loop spans 16 amino acids. Per the germline V gene, CDR1 is MNHNS and CDR2 is SASEGT. V lost 5 bases and J 0 bases, leaving 14 bases between the germline ends. Sequenced with the Oncomine TCR Beta short-read assay was DNA taken from cultured CD4+ T cells. TCRdb reprocessed the PCR reads with MiXCR, giving one entry per CDR3 protein. This table holds more than 9,000 distinct CDR3 sequences, 20% to 25% found once. Noted treatment: approximately nine-day PBMC culture with coronavirus spike peptide pools or control peptides (ViraFEST assay). Peptide pools at around 10 ug/ml, together with approximately 9.6 IU/ml IL-2, were added to cultures of 1.5 million to 2.5 million PBMCs per well. This clonotype was recorded a few times. Its antigen is unidentified.

This material consisted of CD4+ T cells from blood, cultured in vitro, taken before SARS-CoV-2 vaccination. This receptor was obtained from a human donor who received a COVID-19 vaccine. V usage is TRBV6-1 and J usage is TRBJ1-3; D ambiguous. CDR3: CASSPQNPYSGNTIYF. CDR3 DNA: TGTGCCAGCAGTCCGCAGAACCCATACTCTGGAAACACCATATATTTT.